The 4 T cell receptor beta chains below come from one sample, sequenced in a study of blood T cells in healthy people across ages. Combining a sample-barcoded 5' primer with a J-beta primer mix, a second PCR ran for 7 to 11 cycles. MiXCR was run by TCRdb on the 5' RACE reads, yielding one entry per CDR3 protein. The table includes 1,500,000 or so distinct CDR3 sequences, 40% to 45% detected once. Material for sequencing was blood. The receptors shown here come from a woman younger than 30 in good health.

There are a few counts of this clonotype. J is TRBJ2-3 and V is TRBV30; D may be TRBD1 (5 bases). Germline V CDR1 and CDR2: GTSNPN, SVGIG (reference sequence). The CDR3 has 13 residues. Trimming cost V 2 bases and J 2 bases, with 8 bases left between them. The CDR3 nucleotides are TGTGCCTGGAGTCCGGACAACACAGATACGCAGTATTTT. Encoded protein: CAWSPDNTDTQYF.

This chain connects TRBV12-3 or TRBV12-4 to TRBJ2-5; 10 bases are a match to TRBD1. The ends lost 7 bases at V and 5 bases at J; junction bases unmatched: 7. The CDR3 sequence is 14 residues long. CDR3 DNA sequence: TGTGCCAGCACCGGGACAGGGGACGTGGAGACCCAGTACTTC. Amino acid sequence: CASTGTGDVETQYF.

This clonotype has just a few counts. J is TRBJ1-2 and V is TRBV6-2 or TRBV6-3; no clear D gene. Germline CDR1 is MNHEY and CDR2 is SVGEGT. Trimming took 7 bases from V and 5 from J, leaving 17 bases between them. The CDR3 is 14 residues long. As DNA, the CDR3 is TGTGCCAGCAACAAACGGGGTCCGAAATATGGCTACACCTTC. Protein: CASNKRGPKYGYTF.

This clonotype was observed a few times. This chain joins TRBV6-2 or TRBV6-3 and TRBJ1-5; possible D gene TRBD1, 6 bases. From germline, CDR1 is MNHEY and CDR2 SVGEGT. The CDR3 has 13 amino acids. V was cut by 7 bases and J by 6 bases, with 13 bases left in between. CDR3 DNA sequence: TGTGCCAGCAACCCCGACAGGATTCAGCCCCAGCATTTT. It codes for CASNPDRIQPQHF.